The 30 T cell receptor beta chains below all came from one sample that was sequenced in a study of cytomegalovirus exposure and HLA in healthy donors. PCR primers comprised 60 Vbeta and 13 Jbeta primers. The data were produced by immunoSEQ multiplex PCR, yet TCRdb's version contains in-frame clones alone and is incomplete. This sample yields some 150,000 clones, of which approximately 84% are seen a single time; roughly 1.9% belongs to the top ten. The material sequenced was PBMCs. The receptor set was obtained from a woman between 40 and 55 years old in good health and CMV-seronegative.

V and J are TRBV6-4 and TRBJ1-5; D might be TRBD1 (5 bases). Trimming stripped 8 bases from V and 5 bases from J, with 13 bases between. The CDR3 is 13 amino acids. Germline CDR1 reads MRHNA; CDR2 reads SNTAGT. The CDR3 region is CASSTARDQPQHF. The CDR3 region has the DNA TGTGCCAGCTCAACCGCCAGGGATCAGCCCCAGCATTTT.

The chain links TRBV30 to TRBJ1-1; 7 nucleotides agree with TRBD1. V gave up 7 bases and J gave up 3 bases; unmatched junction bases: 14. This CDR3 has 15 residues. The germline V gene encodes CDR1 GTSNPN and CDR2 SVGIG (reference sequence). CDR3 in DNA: TGTGCCTCCGAAGTCAGGGGGAAGTCGCACACTGAAGCTTTCTTT. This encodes CASEVRGKSHTEAFF. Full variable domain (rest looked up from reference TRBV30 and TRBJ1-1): SQTIHQWPATLVQPVGSPLSLECTVEGTSNPNLYWYRQAAGRGLQLLFYSVGIGQISSEVPQNLSASRPQDRQFILSSKKLLLSDSGFYLCASEVRGKSHTEAFFGQGTRLTVV.

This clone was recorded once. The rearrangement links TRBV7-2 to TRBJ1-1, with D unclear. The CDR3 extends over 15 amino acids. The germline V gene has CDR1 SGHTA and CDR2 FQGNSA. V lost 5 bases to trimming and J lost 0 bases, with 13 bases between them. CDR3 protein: CASSILGTVNTEAFF. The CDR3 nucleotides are TGTGCCAGCAGCATCCTAGGAACGGTGAACACTGAAGCTTTCTTT. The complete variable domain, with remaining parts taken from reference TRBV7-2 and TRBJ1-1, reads GAGVSQSPSNKVTEKGKDVELRCDPISGHTALYWYRQSLGQGLEFLIYFQGNSAPDKSGLPSDRFSAERTGGSVSTLTIQRTQQEDSAVYLCASSILGTVNTEAFFGQGTRLTVV.

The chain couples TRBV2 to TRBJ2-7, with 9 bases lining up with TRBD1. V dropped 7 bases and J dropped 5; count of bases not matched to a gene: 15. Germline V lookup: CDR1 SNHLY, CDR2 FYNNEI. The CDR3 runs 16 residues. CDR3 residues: CASKRESTGGIDEQYF. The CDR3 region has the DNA TGTGCCAGCAAAAGGGAATCGACAGGGGGTATCGACGAGCAGTACTTC.

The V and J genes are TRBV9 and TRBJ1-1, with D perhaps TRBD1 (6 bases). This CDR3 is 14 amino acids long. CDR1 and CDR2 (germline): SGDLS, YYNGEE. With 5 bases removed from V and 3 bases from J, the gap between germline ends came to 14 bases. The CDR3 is CASSPYRADTEAFF. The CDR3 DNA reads TGTGCCAGCAGTCCCTACAGGGCGGACACTGAAGCTTTCTTT.

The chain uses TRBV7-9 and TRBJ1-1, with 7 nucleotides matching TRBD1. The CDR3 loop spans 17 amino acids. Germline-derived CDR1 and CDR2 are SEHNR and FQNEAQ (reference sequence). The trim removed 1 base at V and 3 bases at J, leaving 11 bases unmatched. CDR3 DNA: TGTGCCAGCAGCTTAGGGGTGGACAGGATCAAGCACACTGAAGCTTTCTTT. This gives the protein CASSLGVDRIKHTEAFF.

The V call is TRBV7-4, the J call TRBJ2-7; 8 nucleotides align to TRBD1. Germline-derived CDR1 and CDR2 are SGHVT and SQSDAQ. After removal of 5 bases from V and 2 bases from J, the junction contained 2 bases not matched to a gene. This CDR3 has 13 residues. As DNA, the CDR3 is TGTGCCAGCAGCGTGACAGGGGCCTACGAGCAGTACTTC. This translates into CASSVTGAYEQYF.

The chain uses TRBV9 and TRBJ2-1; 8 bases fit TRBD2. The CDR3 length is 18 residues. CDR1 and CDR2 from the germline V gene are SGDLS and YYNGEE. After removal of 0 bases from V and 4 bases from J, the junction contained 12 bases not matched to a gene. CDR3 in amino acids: CASSVASGSYSGYNEQFF. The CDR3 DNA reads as TGTGCCAGCAGCGTAGCAAGCGGGAGTTACTCCGGGTACAATGAGCAGTTCTTC. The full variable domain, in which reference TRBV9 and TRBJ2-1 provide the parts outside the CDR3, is DSGVTQTPKHLITATGQRVTLRCSPRSGDLSVYWYQQSLDQGLQFLIQYYNGEERAKGNILERFSAQQFPDLHSELNLSSLELGDSALYFCASSVASGSYSGYNEQFFGPGTRLTVL.

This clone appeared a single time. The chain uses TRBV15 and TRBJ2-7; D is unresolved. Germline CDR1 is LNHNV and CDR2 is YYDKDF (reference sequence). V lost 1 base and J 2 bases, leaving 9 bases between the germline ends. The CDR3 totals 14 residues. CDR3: CATSRGGSTYEQYF. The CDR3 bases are TGTGCCACCAGCAGAGGCGGAAGTACCTACGAGCAGTACTTC.

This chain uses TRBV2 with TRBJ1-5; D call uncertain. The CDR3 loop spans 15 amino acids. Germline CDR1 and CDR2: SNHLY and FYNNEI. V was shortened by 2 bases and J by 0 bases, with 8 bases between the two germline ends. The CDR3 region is CASSEQAYSNQPQHF. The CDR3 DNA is TGTGCCAGCAGTGAACAGGCCTATAGCAATCAGCCCCAGCATTTT.

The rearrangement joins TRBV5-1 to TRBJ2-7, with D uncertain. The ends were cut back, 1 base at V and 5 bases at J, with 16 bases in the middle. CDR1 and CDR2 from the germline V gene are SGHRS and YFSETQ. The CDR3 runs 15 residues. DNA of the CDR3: TGCGCCAGCAGCTTGTTCAGTGTCACCATGCACGAGCAGTACTTC. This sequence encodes CASSLFSVTMHEQYF.

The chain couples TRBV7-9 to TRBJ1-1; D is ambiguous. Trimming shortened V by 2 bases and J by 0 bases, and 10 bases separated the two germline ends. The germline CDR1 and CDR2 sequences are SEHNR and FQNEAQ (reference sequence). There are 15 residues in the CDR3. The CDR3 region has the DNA TGTGCCAGCAGCTTAAGGGAGAGGGTGAACACTGAAGCTTTCTTT. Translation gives CASSLRERVNTEAFF.

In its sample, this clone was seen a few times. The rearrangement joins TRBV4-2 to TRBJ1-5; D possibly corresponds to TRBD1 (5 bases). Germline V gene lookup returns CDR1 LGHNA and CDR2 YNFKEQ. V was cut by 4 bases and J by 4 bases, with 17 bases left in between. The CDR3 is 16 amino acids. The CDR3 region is CASSPRGGGSNQPQHF. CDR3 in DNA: TGTGCCAGCAGCCCCCGCGGGGGGGGGAGTAATCAGCCCCAGCATTTT.

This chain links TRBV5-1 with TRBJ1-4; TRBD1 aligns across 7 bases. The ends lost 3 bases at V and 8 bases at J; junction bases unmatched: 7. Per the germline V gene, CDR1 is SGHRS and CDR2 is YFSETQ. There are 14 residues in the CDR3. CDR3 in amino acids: CASSSDRVREKLFF. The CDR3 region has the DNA TGCGCCAGCAGCTCCGACAGGGTGCGGGAAAAACTGTTTTTT.

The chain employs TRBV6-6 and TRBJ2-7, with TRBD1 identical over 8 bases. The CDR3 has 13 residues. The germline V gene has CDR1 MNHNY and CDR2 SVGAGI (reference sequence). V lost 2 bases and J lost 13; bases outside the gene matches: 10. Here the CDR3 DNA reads TGTGCCAGCAGTTACGCGGAGGACAGGGTTTTATACTTC. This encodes CASSYAEDRVLYF.

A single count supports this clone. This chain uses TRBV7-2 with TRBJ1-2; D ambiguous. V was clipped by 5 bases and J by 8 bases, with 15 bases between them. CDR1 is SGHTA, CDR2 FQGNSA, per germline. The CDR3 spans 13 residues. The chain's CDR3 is CASSPHGMSGYTF. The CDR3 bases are TGTGCCAGCAGCCCCCACGGGATGAGCGGCTACACCTTC.

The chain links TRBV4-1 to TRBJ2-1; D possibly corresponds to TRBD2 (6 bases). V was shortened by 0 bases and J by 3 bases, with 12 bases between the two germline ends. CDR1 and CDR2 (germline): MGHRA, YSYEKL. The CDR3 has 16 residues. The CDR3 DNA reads TGCGCCAGCAGCCAAGATTTGCTAGCGTACTACAATGAGCAGTTCTTC. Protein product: CASSQDLLAYYNEQFF.

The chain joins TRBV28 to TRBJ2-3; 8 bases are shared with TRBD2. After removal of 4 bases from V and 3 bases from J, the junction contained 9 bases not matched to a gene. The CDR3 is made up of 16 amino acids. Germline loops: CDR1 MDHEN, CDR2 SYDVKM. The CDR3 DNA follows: TGTGCCAGCAGTTATAATAGCGGGATTTCTACAGATACGCAGTATTTT. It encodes CASSYNSGISTDTQYF.

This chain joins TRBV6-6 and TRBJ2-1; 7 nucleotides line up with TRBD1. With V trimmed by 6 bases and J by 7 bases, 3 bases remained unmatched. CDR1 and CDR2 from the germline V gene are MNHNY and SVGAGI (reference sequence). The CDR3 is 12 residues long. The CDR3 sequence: CASSRQGNEQFF. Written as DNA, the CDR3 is TGTGCCAGCAGCCGACAGGGAAATGAGCAGTTCTTC.

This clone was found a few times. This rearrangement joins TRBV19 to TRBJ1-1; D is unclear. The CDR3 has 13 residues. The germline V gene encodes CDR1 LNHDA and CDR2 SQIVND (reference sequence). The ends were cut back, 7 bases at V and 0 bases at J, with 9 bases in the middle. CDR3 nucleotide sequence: TGTGCCAGTATCGGGAACTTGAACACTGAAGCTTTCTTT. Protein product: CASIGNLNTEAFF.

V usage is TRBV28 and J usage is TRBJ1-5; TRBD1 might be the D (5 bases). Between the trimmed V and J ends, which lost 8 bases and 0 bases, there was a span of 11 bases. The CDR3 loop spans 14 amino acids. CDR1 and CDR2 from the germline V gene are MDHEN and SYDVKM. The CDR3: CASWWTNSNQPQHF. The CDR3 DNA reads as TGTGCCAGCTGGTGGACAAATAGCAATCAGCCCCAGCATTTT.

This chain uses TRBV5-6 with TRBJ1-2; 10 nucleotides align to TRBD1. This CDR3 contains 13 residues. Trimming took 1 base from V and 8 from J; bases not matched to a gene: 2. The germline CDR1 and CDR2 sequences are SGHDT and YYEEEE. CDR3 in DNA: TGTGCCAGCAGCTTGAGGGGACAGGGGGGCTACACCTTC. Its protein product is CASSLRGQGGYTF.

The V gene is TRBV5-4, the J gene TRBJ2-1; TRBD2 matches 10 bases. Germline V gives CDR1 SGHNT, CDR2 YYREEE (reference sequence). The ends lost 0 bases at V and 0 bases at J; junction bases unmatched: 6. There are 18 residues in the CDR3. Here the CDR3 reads CASSLGLAGASSYNEQFF. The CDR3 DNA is TGTGCCAGCAGCTTGGGGCTAGCGGGGGCTAGCTCCTACAATGAGCAGTTCTTC.

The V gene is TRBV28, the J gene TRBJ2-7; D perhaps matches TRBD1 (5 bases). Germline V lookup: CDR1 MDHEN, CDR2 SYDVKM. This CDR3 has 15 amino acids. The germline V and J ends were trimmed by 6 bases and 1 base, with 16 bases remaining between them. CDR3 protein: CASRIAPDTSYEQYF. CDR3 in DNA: TGTGCCAGCAGGATTGCGCCGGACACATCCTACGAGCAGTACTTC.

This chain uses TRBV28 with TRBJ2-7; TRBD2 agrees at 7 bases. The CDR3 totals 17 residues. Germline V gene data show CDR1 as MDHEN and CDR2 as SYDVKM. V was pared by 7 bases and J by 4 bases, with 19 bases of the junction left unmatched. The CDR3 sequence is CASTPPDGGRSGYEQYF. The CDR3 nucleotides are TGTGCCAGCACCCCCCCCGATGGCGGGAGAAGTGGGTACGAGCAGTACTTC.

In DNA, the CDR3 is TGTGCCAGCAGGCGACTAGACCGCGAGCAGTACTTC. This codes for CASRRLDREQYF. V gene TRBV2 combines with J gene TRBJ2-7, with D maybe TRBD2 (6 bases). This CDR3 spans 12 amino acids. Germline assignment: CDR1 SNHLY and CDR2 FYNNEI. V lost 6 bases and J lost 6, with 12 bases in between. The variable domain in full, with the rest retrieved from reference TRBV2 and TRBJ2-7, is EPEVTQTPSHQVTQMGQEVILRCVPISNHLYFYWYRQILGQKVEFLVSFYNNEISEKSEIFDDQFSVERPDGSNFTLKIRSTKLEDSAMYFCASRRLDREQYFGPGTRLTVT.

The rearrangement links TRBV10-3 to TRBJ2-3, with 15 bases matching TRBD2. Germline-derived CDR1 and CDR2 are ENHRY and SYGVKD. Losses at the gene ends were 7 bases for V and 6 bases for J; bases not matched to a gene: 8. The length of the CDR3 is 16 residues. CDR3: CAITMGLAGGGDTQYF. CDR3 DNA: TGTGCCATCACTATGGGACTAGCGGGAGGTGGGGATACGCAGTATTTT.

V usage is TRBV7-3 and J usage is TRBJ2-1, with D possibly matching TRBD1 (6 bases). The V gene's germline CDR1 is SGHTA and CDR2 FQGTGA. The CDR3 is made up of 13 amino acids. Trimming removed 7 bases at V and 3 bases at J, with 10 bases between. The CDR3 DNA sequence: TGTGCCAGCACCAAAGGGGGCTACAATGAGCAGTTCTTC. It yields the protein CASTKGGYNEQFF.

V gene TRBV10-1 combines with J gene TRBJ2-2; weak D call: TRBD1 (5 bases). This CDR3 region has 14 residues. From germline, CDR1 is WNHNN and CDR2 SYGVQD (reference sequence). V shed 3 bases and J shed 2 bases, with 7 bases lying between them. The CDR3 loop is CASSDWTNTGELFF. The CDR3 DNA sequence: TGCGCCAGCAGTGACTGGACAAACACCGGGGAGCTGTTTTTT.

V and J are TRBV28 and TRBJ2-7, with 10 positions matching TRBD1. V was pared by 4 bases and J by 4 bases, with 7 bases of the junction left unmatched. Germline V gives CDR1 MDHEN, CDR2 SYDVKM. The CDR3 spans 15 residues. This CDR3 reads CASSWLGTGAYEQYF. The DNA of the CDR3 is TGTGCCAGCAGTTGGCTTGGGACAGGGGCTTACGAGCAGTACTTC.